This T cell receptor beta chain was identified in a study of T cell changes during pregnancy in multiple sclerosis (dated by TCRdb to the late 2010s). About the investigation overall: The study looked at changes in the T cell repertoire across pregnancy in women with multiple sclerosis.

The CDR3 runs 13 amino acids, cysteine and phenylalanine included. Only the CDR3 DNA stays, 39 bases, in frame from base 1. Trimming at the junction amounts to 4 bases on V and 9 bases on J, and the germline ends lie 13 bases apart. The germline V gene supplies CDR1 SNHLY and CDR2 FYNNEI. Libraries were made using the immunoSEQ multiplex PCR assay. The table comes from immuneACCESS by way of TCRdb, which keeps in-frame sequences with V and J called. Part of the clones is missing from these tables; in studies checked, under half for an unresolved V gene and the rest for unknown reasons. The sample table records 25,000 to 35,000 clones; roughly 87% of these occur just once. The top ten clones comprise 6.5% to 7% of the sample. As for this clone: Its antigen is unknown. Base qualities are not provided; no much larger clone lies one nucleotide away.

The sequencing used CD8+ T cells from peripheral blood mononuclear cells, collected in the second trimester of pregnancy. Recombination linked TRBV2 to TRBJ2-1; TRBD1 is a weak D gene call, 6 bases matching. The TCR originated in a female donor with multiple sclerosis, enrolled in a pregnancy study. The DNA is TGTGCCAGCAGTGGGACAGACCTCGGTGAGCAGTTCTTC. This encodes CASSGTDLGEQFF.